This T cell receptor (beta chain) was profiled in a study of blood T cell repertoires in COVID-19. Study details: Researchers got acute and convalescent COVID-19 samples from the United States, Italy and Spain. PBMCs, B-cell-depleted T cells, or T cells provided the cDNA or gDNA that made up the material.

In the original workflow: Amplification of reference gene primers provided the estimated nucleated cell counts. Sequencing was performed with immunoSEQ multiplex PCR; in TCRdb, only in-frame clones are kept and a portion is missing. The V and J calls and the clone size are those of that table, but D and trimming were determined from the DNA. The sample has a few hundred thousand clones, around four fifths seen once. The CDR3 is 14 amino acids. Germline loops: CDR1 MNHEY, CDR2 SVGAGI. V lost 3 bases to trimming and J lost 2 bases; unmatched junction nucleotides: 3. The chain has TRBV6-5 and TRBJ2-7; TRBD2 aligns across 8 bases. The receptor was isolated from a man aged 55 to 70 who had recovered from COVID-19. Material: peripheral blood. CDR3: CASSYGSGTYEQYF. The CDR3 nucleotides read TGTGCCAGCAGTTATGGTAGCGGGACCTACGAGCAGTACTTC.